In its sample, the clone carrying this T cell receptor beta chain was seen a few times. The entry originates in a study of T cells after yellow fever vaccination. One entry per CDR3 protein, called by TCRdb with MiXCR from the 5' RACE reads. This table holds 500,000 to 650,000 distinct CDR3 sequences, roughly a sixth found once. V lost 5 bases, J lost 5 bases, and 16 bases lay in between. CDR1 is SEHNR, CDR2 FQNEAQ, per germline (reference sequence). CDR3 length equals 15 residues. The sequenced sample was PBMCs, obtained 5 days after the first yellow fever vaccination. This receptor was taken from a man younger than 35 who received the YFV17D yellow fever vaccine. J is TRBJ1-5 and V is TRBV7-9; D is possibly TRBD1 (5 bases). Here the CDR3 reads CASSQFPGQDQPQHF. The CDR3 DNA is TGTGCCAGCAGCCAATTCCCAGGGCAAGATCAGCCCCAGCATTTT.